This T cell receptor (beta chain) is from a study of cytomegalovirus exposure and HLA in healthy donors. The wider study: The 95 to 150 validation repertoires used a platform that matched the one used for the approximately 670 first-cohort repertoires, as a later analysis reported. Overall study results and limits: Diagnosis of cytomegalovirus status made by the classifier reportedly showed high specificity and sensitivity. Listed as cytomegalovirus-associated were over 150 TCR beta chains.

Only in-frame clones appear in the TCRdb table, and some are missing; sequencing was by immunoSEQ multiplex PCR. The sample consists of 100,000 or so clones, approximately 88% of them appearing once. Comments on this clone: Antigen: not known.

J lost 2 bases, V lost 4 bases, and 7 bases had no gene match. This CDR3 region has 16 residues. Germline lookup yields CDR1 MNHNS and CDR2 SASEGT. The donors were part of the roughly 120-subject validation cohort, which stood apart from the roughly 670-subject first cohort. This receptor was identified in a young woman in good health and CMV-seronegative. The rearrangement uses TRBV6-1 and TRBJ2-1; 8 bases agree with TRBD2. The source material was PBMCs. In DNA form, the CDR3 reads TGTGCCAGCAGTGGCCTAGCGGGTCTCGCCTACAATGAGCAGTTCTTC. This translates into CASSGLAGLAYNEQFF.